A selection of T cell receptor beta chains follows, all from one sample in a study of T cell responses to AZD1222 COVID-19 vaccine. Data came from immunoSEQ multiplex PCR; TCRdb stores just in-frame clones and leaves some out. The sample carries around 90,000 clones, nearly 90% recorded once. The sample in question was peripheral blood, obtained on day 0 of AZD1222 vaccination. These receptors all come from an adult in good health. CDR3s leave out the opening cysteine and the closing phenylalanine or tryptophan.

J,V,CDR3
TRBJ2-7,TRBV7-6,ASSYGPSNYEQY
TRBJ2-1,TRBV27,ASTRAGPFNEQF
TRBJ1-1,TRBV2,ASSEVLNTEAF
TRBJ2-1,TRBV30,AWTVLRGAINEQF
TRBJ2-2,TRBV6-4,ASSAGGQNGELF
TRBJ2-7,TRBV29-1,SVEGASAYEQY
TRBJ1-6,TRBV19,ASSTDRVGFSYNSPLH
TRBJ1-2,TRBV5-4,ASSWTITGGGGYT
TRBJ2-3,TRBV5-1,ASSSKTSGGNTDTQY
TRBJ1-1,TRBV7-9,ASSFSGDRGSEAF
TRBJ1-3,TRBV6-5,AGGEVGYAGNTIY
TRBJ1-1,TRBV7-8,ASSLASAGLRGLITEAF
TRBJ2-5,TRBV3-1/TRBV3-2,ASSPGLAGGRETQY
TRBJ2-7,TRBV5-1,ASSLAAGAGRYEQY
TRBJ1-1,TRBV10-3,AISESTDTEAF
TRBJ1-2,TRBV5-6,ASRLTGLGYT
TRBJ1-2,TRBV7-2,ASSLDSFYGYT
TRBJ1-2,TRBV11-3,ASSFLSGQVNYGYT
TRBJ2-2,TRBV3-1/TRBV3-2,ASSLTGAYTGELF
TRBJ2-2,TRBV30,AWSEPRPGQSGELF
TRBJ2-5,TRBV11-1,ASTPSPETQY
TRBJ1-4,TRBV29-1,SVGGARGEKLF
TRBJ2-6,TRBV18,ASSTSGANVLT
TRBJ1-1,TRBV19,ASTGTGNFEAF
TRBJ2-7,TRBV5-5,ASSLVTYEQY
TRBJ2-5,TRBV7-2,ASSQPQETQY
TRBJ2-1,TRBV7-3,ATHGLAAQRDEQF
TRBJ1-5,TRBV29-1,SVGDRAFGQPQH
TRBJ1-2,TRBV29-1,SVLMEAGGYGYT
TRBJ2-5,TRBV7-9,ASSSDQETQY
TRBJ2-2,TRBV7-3,ASSHSGGRPGELF
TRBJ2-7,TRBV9,ASSVGPGEQY
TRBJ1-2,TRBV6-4,ASSEGGSLGYT
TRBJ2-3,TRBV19,ASTSRGDTQY
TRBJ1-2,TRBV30,AWSPKRRVLNYGYT
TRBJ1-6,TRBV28,ASSLNIQGYNSPLH
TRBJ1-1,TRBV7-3,ASSLLTNTEAF
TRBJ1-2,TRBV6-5,ASSQGRGYT
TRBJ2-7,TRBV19,ASSRDRTASYEQY
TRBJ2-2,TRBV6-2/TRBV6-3,ASSQSGGASTGELF
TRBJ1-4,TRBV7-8,ASSNRDIGEKLF
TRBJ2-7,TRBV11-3,ASSSGTGNYEQY
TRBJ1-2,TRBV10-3,AISAPGQTYGYT
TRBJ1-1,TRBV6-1,ASSEGPAEAEAF
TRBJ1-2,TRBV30,AWRTTGSYGYT
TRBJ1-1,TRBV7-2,ASSPGTTNTEAF
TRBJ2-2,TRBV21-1,ASSKRLAGVPANTGELF
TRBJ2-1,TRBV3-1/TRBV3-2,ASSQDRQRSDEQF
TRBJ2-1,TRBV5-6,ASRRQGSYNEQF
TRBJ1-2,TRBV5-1,ASSLDGDYGYT
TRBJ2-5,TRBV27,ASSLFRTGAETQY
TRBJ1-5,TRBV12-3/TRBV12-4,ASSFLGGQPQH
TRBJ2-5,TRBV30,ALAVSETQY
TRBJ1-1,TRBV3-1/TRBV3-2,ASSLWDRLGTEAF
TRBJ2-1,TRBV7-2,ASSLGVKEQF
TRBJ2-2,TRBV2,ASSRARTGELF
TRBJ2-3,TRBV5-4,ASSWGASEDTQY